This TCR beta chain comes out of a study of molecular identifiers for immune sequencing clone quantification. Bulk libraries came from a prior protocol with listed TCR primers. Using its own MiXCR run on the PCR reads, TCRdb lists one record per CDR3 protein. The profile covers just under 650,000 distinct CDR3 sequences, with nearly 20% appearing a single time and around 0.9% taken by the ten largest. In this sample, this clonotype turned up a few times. Its specificity is not known. Study results and limitations: Spiked Jurkat TCR RNA originating from one cell could reportedly be identified amid approximately 950,000 naive cells. Underestimation of highly expanded clone sizes could arise where identical TCR molecules share a barcode.

The sample consisted of naive CD8+ T cells from blood, with Jurkat cell RNA spiked in. As for subset: FACS-sorted CD8+CD4-CCR7+CD45RA+ naive T cells. The source is a human donor in good health. Some libraries in this study had Jurkat cell RNA spiked in.

CDR3 in amino acids: CASSEWGPASAGELFF. In DNA, the CDR3 is TGTGCCAGCAGTGAATGGGGGCCCGCGTCCGCCGGGGAGCTGTTTTTT. This chain joins TRBV27 and TRBJ2-2, with a weak D call TRBD1 (6 bases). Trimming left V 5 bases short and J 6 bases short, with 19 bases between. CDR3 size: 16 residues. Germline V gene sequence: CDR1 MNHEY, CDR2 SMNVEV (reference sequence).